A selection of T cell receptor beta chains follows, all from one sample in a study of blood T cell repertoires in COVID-19. Method: immunoSEQ multiplex PCR; TCRdb's copy keeps in-frame clones and lacks some. In the table there are 310,000 or so clones, over 80% of which are singletons. Sequencing was performed on PBMCs or T cells enriched from blood (not recorded which). The origin of the receptors is a woman aged 18-30 years who had recovered from COVID-19. The CDR3 runs from the conserved cysteine through the conserved F or W. A D gene is named only where the DNA matches it firmly. A clone size is listed for some rows: how often the clone was seen (once, few, many), or a class if it is expanded.

v_call,d_call,j_call,clone_size,cdr3_aa,cdr3_nt
TRBV6-5,.,TRBJ1-2,.,CASSYSEYNYGYTF,TGTGCCAGCAGTTACTCGGAGTATAACTATGGCTACACCTTC
TRBV5-1,.,TRBJ1-1,.,CASSSVVHTEAFF,TGCGCCAGCAGCTCAGTCGTTCACACTGAAGCTTTCTTT
TRBV4-2,.,TRBJ1-4,.,CASSQDRTNEKLFF,TGTGCCAGCAGCCAAGATCGGACTAATGAAAAACTGTTTTTT
TRBV7-9,.,TRBJ2-7,.,CASSLVTGRSYEQYF,TGTGCCAGCAGCTTAGTGACAGGCCGCTCCTACGAGCAGTACTTC
TRBV18,TRBD1,TRBJ1-6,.,CASSPSFPGQRNSPLHF,TGTGCCAGCTCACCATCTTTCCCGGGACAGAGGAATTCACCCCTCCACTTT
TRBV4-1,.,TRBJ2-5,.,CASSQAPGLETQYF,TGCGCCAGCAGCCAAGCACCAGGTCTTGAGACCCAGTACTTC
TRBV5-1,TRBD1,TRBJ2-5,.,CASSLTGTDQETQYF,TGCGCCAGCAGCTTGACCGGGACAGATCAAGAGACCCAGTACTTC
TRBV30,.,TRBJ1-4,.,CAWHRENREKLFF,TGTGCCTGGCACCGGGAGAATCGTGAAAAACTGTTTTTT
TRBV7-8,TRBD2,TRBJ2-3,.,CASSTRLAGGRDTQYF,TGTGCCAGCAGCACTAGACTAGCGGGAGGGAGGGATACGCAGTATTTT
TRBV10-3,TRBD1,TRBJ2-3,.,CAISARDRGSTDTQYF,TGTGCCATCAGTGCTCGGGACAGGGGAAGCACAGATACGCAGTATTTT
TRBV3-1/TRBV3-2,.,TRBJ2-3,.,CASSQDIGSPGTQYF,TGTGCCAGCAGCCAAGATATCGGGTCACCGGGTACGCAGTATTTT
TRBV29-1,.,TRBJ1-4,.,CSAHSSTNEKLFF,TGCAGCGCTCACAGTTCAACTAATGAAAAACTGTTTTTT
TRBV4-3,.,TRBJ2-3,.,CASSQAAGSTDTQYF,TGCGCCAGCAGCCAAGCGGCGGGGAGCACAGATACGCAGTATTTT
TRBV7-2,.,TRBJ1-1,.,CASSLDRSPFF,TGTGCCAGCAGCTTAGACAGGTCTCCTTTCTTT
TRBV7-8,.,TRBJ2-6,.,CASSGTISGANVLTF,TGTGCCAGCAGCGGGACAATCTCTGGGGCCAACGTCCTGACTTTC
TRBV11-2,TRBD1,TRBJ1-1,once,CASSARQGGYRLDTEAFF,TGTGCCAGCAGCGCCCGACAGGGCGGGTATCGGTTGGACACTGAAGCTTTCTTT
TRBV28,TRBD1,TRBJ1-4,.,CASSSPLGTANEKLFF,TGTGCCAGCAGTTCCCCTTTAGGGACAGCTAATGAAAAACTGTTTTTT
TRBV5-5,TRBD1,TRBJ2-7,.,CASSLGTGGLYEQYF,TGTGCCAGCAGCTTGGGGACAGGGGGCTTGTACGAGCAGTACTTC
TRBV28,.,TRBJ2-1,.,CASSLGWGGGEQFF,TGTGCCAGCAGTTTAGGGTGGGGAGGGGGTGAGCAGTTCTTC
TRBV20-1,.,TRBJ1-4,.,CSALQVKLFF,TGCAGTGCTTTACAGGTAAAACTGTTTTTT
TRBV28,.,TRBJ2-7,.,CASKRVMDEQYF,TGTGCCAGCAAGAGGGTAATGGACGAGCAGTACTTC
TRBV6-5,.,TRBJ2-5,.,CAGATRETQYF,TGTGCCGGAGCTACTAGGGAGACCCAGTACTTC
TRBV5-1,TRBD1,TRBJ2-2,.,CASSLEAGGTGELFF,TGCGCCAGCAGCTTGGAGGCAGGGGGAACCGGGGAGCTGTTTTTT